One and the same sample provided the 6 T cell receptor beta chains below, sequenced in a study of human thymus T cells. In corrective heart surgery, resections were taken, and these provided the thymus tissue. Measured with immunoSEQ multiplex PCR; TCRdb has only the in-frame clones, and not every one. The sample shows roughly 130,000 clones, just under 95% of them seen only once. Sequenced sample: thymus tissue. All receptors derive from a boy in the first two years of life with a congenital heart defect but otherwise immunologically healthy.

The chain couples TRBV5-6 to TRBJ1-2, with 10 positions matching TRBD1. This CDR3 has 16 amino acids. CDR1 is SGHDT, CDR2 YYEEEE, per germline. The V segment lost 3 bases and the J segment 8 bases; nucleotides outside the gene matches: 13. CDR3 nucleotide sequence: TGTGCCAGCAGCTCCCGGGACAGGGGCCCTTTGGGAGGCTACACCTTC. Translation: CASSSRDRGPLGGYTF.

This chain connects TRBV4-2 to TRBJ2-6, with no clear D. This CDR3 is built from 17 residues. Germline values: CDR1 LGHNA, CDR2 YNFKEQ. Trimming took off 3 bases at V and 2 bases at J, with 14 bases between the two ends. Here the CDR3 reads CASSQRQETAGANVLTF. The CDR3 DNA reads TGTGCCAGCAGCCAGAGGCAGGAGACCGCTGGGGCCAACGTCCTGACTTTC.

This chain uses TRBV20-1 with TRBJ2-2; D is unresolved. V lost 1 base and J 6 bases, leaving 0 bases between the germline ends. This CDR3 has 10 residues. Germline loops: CDR1 DFQATT, CDR2 SNEGSKA (reference sequence). In DNA, the CDR3 is TGCAGTGCTAGAGCCGGGGAGCTGTTTTTT. The encoded protein is CSARAGELFF.

V is TRBV18 and J is TRBJ1-4; D not resolved. Germline V gene sequence: CDR1 KGHSH, CDR2 LQKENI. The CDR3 length is 16 residues. V lost 1 base and J 0 bases, leaving 9 bases between the germline ends. CDR3 DNA: TGTGCCAGCTCACCACTATCGGTAGCAACTAATGAAAAACTGTTTTTT. Translation gives CASSPLSVATNEKLFF.

V usage is TRBV4-1 and J usage is TRBJ1-2; 11 bases align to TRBD1. Losses at the gene ends were 0 bases for V and 6 bases for J; bases not matched to a gene: 6. The CDR3 contains 16 residues. Germline CDR1 is MGHRA and CDR2 is YSYEKL. CDR3: CASSQDDGQGADGYTF. The CDR3 nucleotides read TGCGCCAGCAGCCAAGATGATGGACAGGGGGCCGATGGCTACACCTTC.

The genes are TRBV29-1 and TRBJ2-1, with no clear D. This CDR3 is built from 15 residues. Germline CDR1 and CDR2: SQVTM and ANQGSEA. Trimming took 6 bases from V and 1 from J, leaving 16 bases between them. The CDR3: CSVPEDKPSYNEQFF. For the CDR3, the DNA is TGCAGCGTCCCTGAGGATAAGCCTTCCTACAATGAGCAGTTCTTC.